Listed below are T cell receptor beta chains from one sample, sequenced in a study of early T cells in non-severe SARS-CoV-2 infection. TCRdb reprocessed the 5' RACE reads with MiXCR, giving one entry per CDR3 protein. The table records approximately 49,000 distinct CDR3 sequences, around 11% of them present only once. Input material: whole blood. The receptor source for this set is an adult who was a healthcare worker with PCR-confirmed SARS-CoV-2 infection or an uninfected control (not recorded which). Both conserved end residues are part of each CDR3. D genes are given only for firm matches. For some rows the clone size is stated as once, few or many, or as a class when expanded; others skip it.

CDR3 protein: CASSLTGNTGELFF; CDR3 DNA: TGTGCCAGCAGCTTAACGGGGAACACCGGGGAGCTGTTTTTT; J gene: TRBJ2-2; V gene: TRBV7-9; D gene: .; clone size: .
CDR3 protein: CSASGADTQYF; CDR3 DNA: TGCAGCGCTAGCGGGGCAGATACGCAGTATTTT; J gene: TRBJ2-3; V gene: TRBV29-1; D gene: TRBD2; clone size: many
CDR3 protein: CSARRGQENGYTF; CDR3 DNA: TGCAGTGCTAGGCGGGGGCAGGAAAATGGCTACACCTTC; J gene: TRBJ1-2; V gene: TRBV20-1; D gene: .; clone size: .
CDR3 protein: CASSVRTDLGNTIYF; CDR3 DNA: TGTGCCAGCAGCGTCAGGACAGACCTTGGAAACACCATATATTTT; J gene: TRBJ1-3; V gene: TRBV5-4; D gene: .; clone size: many
CDR3 protein: CASSFSGEPTDTQYF; CDR3 DNA: TGTGCCAGCAGCTTTAGCGGAGAGCCCACAGATACGCAGTATTTT; J gene: TRBJ2-3; V gene: TRBV7-2; D gene: .; clone size: many
CDR3 protein: CSARDRVAGNIQYF; CDR3 DNA: TGCAGTGCTAGAGACAGGGTGGCGGGAAACATTCAGTACTTC; J gene: TRBJ2-4; V gene: TRBV20-1; D gene: .; clone size: many
CDR3 protein: CSARDPAGGSYEQYF; CDR3 DNA: TGCAGTGCTAGAGATCCAGCGGGGGGGTCCTACGAGCAGTACTTC; J gene: TRBJ2-7; V gene: TRBV20-1; D gene: TRBD2; clone size: many
CDR3 protein: CSARPGTNGYTF; CDR3 DNA: TGCAGTGCTCGTCCAGGGACAAATGGCTACACCTTC; J gene: TRBJ1-2; V gene: TRBV20-1; D gene: .; clone size: .
CDR3 protein: CASSQGPLGYEQYF; CDR3 DNA: TGTGCCAGCAGCCAGGGCCCGCTGGGCTACGAGCAGTACTTC; J gene: TRBJ2-7; V gene: TRBV4-2; D gene: .; clone size: few
CDR3 protein: CASSLATGDYSNQPQHF; CDR3 DNA: TGTGCCAGCAGCTTAGCGACGGGAGATTATAGCAATCAGCCCCAGCATTTT; J gene: TRBJ1-5; V gene: TRBV7-6; D gene: .; clone size: many
CDR3 protein: CASSLSLQGSGELFF; CDR3 DNA: TGTGCCAGCAGCTTAAGTTTGCAGGGATCCGGGGAGCTGTTTTTT; J gene: TRBJ2-2; V gene: TRBV7-3; D gene: .; clone size: few
CDR3 protein: CAWSSPYNEQFF; CDR3 DNA: TGTGCCTGGAGTTCCCCGTACAATGAGCAGTTCTTC; J gene: TRBJ2-1; V gene: TRBV30; D gene: .; clone size: many
CDR3 protein: CASSFFYEQYF; CDR3 DNA: TGTGCCAGCAGTTTTTTCTACGAGCAGTACTTC; J gene: TRBJ2-7; V gene: TRBV12-3/TRBV12-4; D gene: .; clone size: many
CDR3 protein: CAMETGLATYEQYF; CDR3 DNA: TGTGCCATGGAGACGGGACTAGCAACCTACGAGCAGTACTTC; J gene: TRBJ2-7; V gene: TRBV11-1; D gene: TRBD2; clone size: few
CDR3 protein: CASSSGTGGNYGYTF; CDR3 DNA: TGCGCCAGCAGCTCCGGGACAGGGGGCAACTATGGCTACACCTTC; J gene: TRBJ1-2; V gene: TRBV5-1; D gene: TRBD1; clone size: .
CDR3 protein: CASSYSGLGGGEKLFF; CDR3 DNA: TGTGCCAGCAGTTACTCGGGCCTTGGAGGGGGTGAAAAACTGTTTTTT; J gene: TRBJ1-4; V gene: TRBV6-5; D gene: .; clone size: many
CDR3 protein: CASSVGTSGSNEQFF; CDR3 DNA: TGCGCCAGCAGCGTGGGGACTAGCGGGAGTAATGAGCAGTTCTTC; J gene: TRBJ2-1; V gene: TRBV5-1; D gene: TRBD2; clone size: few
CDR3 protein: CASSVDFFTDTQYF; CDR3 DNA: TGTGCCAGCAGCGTAGATTTTTTCACAGATACGCAGTATTTT; J gene: TRBJ2-3; V gene: TRBV9; D gene: .; clone size: .
CDR3 protein: CAVAPGQNYGYTF; CDR3 DNA: TGTGCCGTAGCACCGGGACAGAACTATGGCTACACCTTC; J gene: TRBJ1-2; V gene: TRBV2; D gene: TRBD1; clone size: many
CDR3 protein: CATSGLAGDTQYF; CDR3 DNA: TGTGCCACCTCGGGACTAGCCGGGGATACGCAGTATTTT; J gene: TRBJ2-3; V gene: TRBV19; D gene: TRBD2; clone size: few
CDR3 protein: CASSSDLRDGRETQYF; CDR3 DNA: TGTGCCAGCAGTTCAGACCTCAGGGACGGGAGAGAGACCCAGTACTTC; J gene: TRBJ2-5; V gene: TRBV28; D gene: .; clone size: many
CDR3 protein: CASSSRLGGEQYF; CDR3 DNA: TGTGCCAGCAGCTCCCGACTAGGGGGCGAGCAGTACTTC; J gene: TRBJ2-7; V gene: TRBV7-9; D gene: .; clone size: .
CDR3 protein: CASSQRASGSTDTQYF; CDR3 DNA: TGTGCCAGCAGCCAGCGGGCTAGCGGCAGCACAGATACGCAGTATTTT; J gene: TRBJ2-3; V gene: TRBV3-1; D gene: TRBD2; clone size: .
CDR3 protein: CASSKKERAGSTDTQYF; CDR3 DNA: TGTGCCAGCAGCAAAAAAGAAAGGGCGGGAAGCACAGATACGCAGTATTTT; J gene: TRBJ2-3; V gene: TRBV21-1; D gene: .; clone size: .
CDR3 protein: CASSATTDTQYF; CDR3 DNA: TGTGCCAGCAGTGCGACAACAGATACGCAGTATTTT; J gene: TRBJ2-3; V gene: TRBV6-2/TRBV6-3; D gene: .; clone size: .
CDR3 protein: CASSPLAGGTDTQYF; CDR3 DNA: TGTGCCAGCAGCCCCCTAGCGGGGGGCACAGATACGCAGTATTTT; J gene: TRBJ2-3; V gene: TRBV5-5; D gene: TRBD2; clone size: many
CDR3 protein: CASRNRGFHGYTF; CDR3 DNA: TGTGCCAGCAGGAACAGGGGATTCCATGGCTACACCTTC; J gene: TRBJ1-2; V gene: TRBV28; D gene: TRBD1; clone size: .
CDR3 protein: CSASGLAGSYEQYF; CDR3 DNA: TGCAGTGCTAGCGGCCTAGCGGGGTCCTACGAGCAGTACTTC; J gene: TRBJ2-7; V gene: TRBV20-1; D gene: TRBD2; clone size: .
CDR3 protein: CASSPGASSQRTVEQYF; CDR3 DNA: TGTGCCAGCAGCCCCGGCGCCAGCTCCCAAAGGACGGTCGAGCAGTACTTC; J gene: TRBJ2-7; V gene: TRBV3-1; D gene: .; clone size: few
CDR3 protein: CASRAGTGGSYEQYF; CDR3 DNA: TGTGCCAGCAGAGCCGGGACAGGGGGCTCCTACGAGCAGTACTTC; J gene: TRBJ2-7; V gene: TRBV6-6; D gene: TRBD1; clone size: few
CDR3 protein: CACTTGNSNQPQHF; CDR3 DNA: TGTGCCTGCACGACAGGGAATAGCAATCAGCCCCAGCATTTT; J gene: TRBJ1-5; V gene: TRBV30; D gene: TRBD1; clone size: many
CDR3 protein: CSVGRGGRNEQFF; CDR3 DNA: TGCAGCGTTGGGCGGGGGGGCAGGAATGAGCAGTTCTTC; J gene: TRBJ2-1; V gene: TRBV29-1; D gene: TRBD2; clone size: many
CDR3 protein: CSASWAGLQETQYF; CDR3 DNA: TGCAGTGCTAGTTGGGCAGGGCTCCAAGAGACCCAGTACTTC; J gene: TRBJ2-5; V gene: TRBV20-1; D gene: .; clone size: few
CDR3 protein: CASSRRQTGFNEQYF; CDR3 DNA: TGTGCCAGCAGCAGACGGCAGACAGGGTTTAACGAGCAGTACTTC; J gene: TRBJ2-7; V gene: TRBV7-2; D gene: TRBD1; clone size: few
CDR3 protein: CASIPSGRGREQYF; CDR3 DNA: TGTGCCAGCATACCCAGCGGGAGAGGGCGCGAGCAGTACTTC; J gene: TRBJ2-7; V gene: TRBV6-2/TRBV6-3; D gene: TRBD2; clone size: many
CDR3 protein: CSARDPASPSYEQYF; CDR3 DNA: TGCAGTGCTAGAGATCCGGCTAGCCCATCCTACGAGCAGTACTTC; J gene: TRBJ2-7; V gene: TRBV20-1; D gene: .; clone size: few
CDR3 protein: CASTSGPRSEKLFF; CDR3 DNA: TGTGCCAGCACATCTGGTCCTCGAAGTGAAAAACTGTTTTTT; J gene: TRBJ1-4; V gene: TRBV28; D gene: .; clone size: .
CDR3 protein: CSVDKGARTEAFF; CDR3 DNA: TGCAGCGTTGATAAGGGGGCCCGGACTGAAGCTTTCTTT; J gene: TRBJ1-1; V gene: TRBV29-1; D gene: TRBD1; clone size: many
CDR3 protein: CAWRGTSGRTNTGELFF; CDR3 DNA: TGTGCCTGGAGGGGGACTAGCGGGAGGACTAACACCGGGGAGCTGTTTTTT; J gene: TRBJ2-2; V gene: TRBV30; D gene: TRBD2; clone size: .
CDR3 protein: CSVAGDTEAFF; CDR3 DNA: TGCAGCGTTGCGGGGGACACTGAAGCTTTCTTT; J gene: TRBJ1-1; V gene: TRBV29-1; D gene: .; clone size: many
CDR3 protein: CASSSRDRGHHEQYF; CDR3 DNA: TGCGCCAGCAGCTCGAGGGACAGGGGGCATCACGAGCAGTACTTC; J gene: TRBJ2-7; V gene: TRBV5-1; D gene: TRBD1; clone size: .
CDR3 protein: CASRLLDTEAFF; CDR3 DNA: TGTGCCAGCAGGCTACTGGACACTGAAGCTTTCTTT; J gene: TRBJ1-1; V gene: TRBV12-3/TRBV12-4; D gene: .; clone size: many
CDR3 protein: CASSDGLAGATDTQYF; CDR3 DNA: TGCGCCAGCAGTGACGGACTAGCGGGGGCCACAGATACGCAGTATTTT; J gene: TRBJ2-3; V gene: TRBV10-1; D gene: TRBD2; clone size: .
CDR3 protein: CASSFTGGAGTGELFF; CDR3 DNA: TGTGCCAGCAGTTTTACAGGGGGTGCGGGCACCGGGGAGCTGTTTTTT; J gene: TRBJ2-2; V gene: TRBV27; D gene: TRBD1; clone size: .
CDR3 protein: CASSQDQFGGNQPQHF; CDR3 DNA: TGTGCCAGCAGCCAAGATCAGTTCGGAGGCAATCAGCCCCAGCATTTT; J gene: TRBJ1-5; V gene: TRBV4-2; D gene: .; clone size: few
CDR3 protein: CASSSLGVDNSPLHF; CDR3 DNA: TGCGCCAGCAGCTCCCTGGGGGTGGATAATTCACCCCTCCACTTT; J gene: TRBJ1-6; V gene: TRBV5-1; D gene: .; clone size: many
CDR3 protein: CASSHGSNQPQHF; CDR3 DNA: TGTGCCAGCAGCCATGGGAGCAATCAGCCCCAGCATTTT; J gene: TRBJ1-5; V gene: TRBV7-2; D gene: .; clone size: many
CDR3 protein: CSASRPNTEAFF; CDR3 DNA: TGCAGTGCTAGTCGGCCGAACACTGAAGCTTTCTTT; J gene: TRBJ1-1; V gene: TRBV20-1; D gene: .; clone size: many
CDR3 protein: CASSIQGSDTQYF; CDR3 DNA: TGCGCCAGCAGTATACAGGGTTCAGATACGCAGTATTTT; J gene: TRBJ2-3; V gene: TRBV10-1; D gene: .; clone size: many
CDR3 protein: CSAQYPGTGGGDEQYF; CDR3 DNA: TGCAGTGCGCAATATCCCGGGACAGGGGGCGGTGACGAGCAGTACTTC; J gene: TRBJ2-7; V gene: TRBV20-1; D gene: TRBD1; clone size: .
CDR3 protein: CASSLARQGYEQYF; CDR3 DNA: TGTGCCAGCAGTTTAGCCCGGCAGGGCTACGAGCAGTACTTC; J gene: TRBJ2-7; V gene: TRBV12-3/TRBV12-4; D gene: .; clone size: many
CDR3 protein: CASTPIEVGTQYF; CDR3 DNA: TGTGCCAGCACCCCTATTGAGGTCGGGACCCAGTACTTC; J gene: TRBJ2-5; V gene: TRBV11-2; D gene: .; clone size: many
CDR3 protein: CASSLGLAGPETQYF; CDR3 DNA: TGCGCCAGCAGCTTGGGTCTAGCGGGACCAGAGACCCAGTACTTC; J gene: TRBJ2-5; V gene: TRBV5-1; D gene: TRBD2; clone size: .
CDR3 protein: CASSQTANTEAFF; CDR3 DNA: TGTGCCAGCAGCCAGACAGCGAACACTGAAGCTTTCTTT; J gene: TRBJ1-1; V gene: TRBV7-9; D gene: .; clone size: few